This T cell receptor beta chain was captured by sequencing in a study of beta chain features in type 1 diabetes. Sequencing targeted expressed TCRB transcripts, as all isolated RNA had been reverse transcribed. The repertoire was sequenced with immunoSEQ multiplex PCR; TCRdb's copy has only in-frame clones and lacks some. The sample contains tens of thousands of clones, about 48% of which appear only once. Whole-study results and caveats: TCRB CDR3s were moderately but significantly shorter in Type 1 diabetes patients in all four CD4+ subsets.

The germline CDR1 and CDR2 sequences are SNHLY and FYNNEI. This CDR3 is built from 16 residues. J gave up 4 bases and V 0 bases, and 7 bases lay outside the gene matches. There are a few counts of this clone. Its antigen is unknown. Specimen: central memory CD4+ T cells from blood. The TCR originated in a man between 25 and 39 years old with type 1 diabetes. The rearrangement uses TRBV2 and TRBJ2-5; 8 bases line up with TRBD1. The chain's CDR3 is CASSEAAGGAGETQYF. The CDR3 nucleotides read TGTGCCAGCAGTGAAGCGGCAGGGGGCGCGGGAGAGACCCAGTACTTC.